These 9 T cell receptor beta chains originate from one sample sequenced in a study of blood T cells in healthy people across ages. PCR was performed a second time for about 7 to 11 cycles using a sample-barcoded 5' primer and a J-beta primer mix. Using its own MiXCR run on the 5' RACE reads, TCRdb lists one record per CDR3 protein. This sample yields 550,000 to 700,000 distinct CDR3 sequences, of which about 26% are seen a single time; less than 20% belongs to the top ten. The sample was blood. The receptors here all came from a woman aged 70-85 years in good health.

The chain carries TRBV20-1 and TRBJ2-5, with TRBD2 identical over 8 bases. J lost 4 bases, V lost 0 bases, and 4 bases had no gene match. CDR1 and CDR2 from the germline V gene are DFQATT and SNEGSKA (reference sequence). This CDR3 contains 14 residues. This CDR3 reads CSARDLGGGETQYF. The CDR3 DNA reads TGCAGTGCTAGAGATCTCGGGGGGGGAGAGACCCAGTACTTC.

The V call is TRBV10-3, the J call TRBJ2-5; TRBD1 might be the D (6 bases). Looked up from germline, CDR1 is ENHRY and CDR2 is SYGVKD. The germline V and J ends were trimmed by 4 bases and 1 base, with 10 bases remaining between them. The CDR3 runs 14 residues. This chain's CDR3 is CAISGSGAQETQYF. CDR3 bases: TGTGCCATCAGTGGGTCAGGGGCCCAAGAGACCCAGTACTTC.

For this clonotype: A junction end diverges from the germline sequence, so it may reflect a read error. The chain links TRBV7-7 to TRBJ2-7, with TRBD1 identical over 9 bases. The germline V gene encodes CDR1 SSHAT and CDR2 FNYEAQ (reference sequence). This CDR3 comprises 15 residues. The CDR3, as DNA: TGTGCTAGCAGCTTAGATCGCGACAGGGGGTACGAGCAGTACTTC. The encoded protein is CASSLDRDRGYEQYF.

This chain joins TRBV11-2 and TRBJ1-6; 7 bases line up with TRBD1. Germline CDR1 is SGHAT and CDR2 is FQNNGV. J was trimmed by 3 bases and V by 6 bases; bases with no gene match: 14. This CDR3 has 18 amino acids. The CDR3 DNA follows: TGTGCCAGCAGTCGCGGGGAACAGGGGCGAATCTATAATTCACCCCTCCACTTT. It codes for CASSRGEQGRIYNSPLHF.

The sample holds a few counts of this clonotype. The rearrangement joins TRBV27 to TRBJ1-6; D may be TRBD1 (6 bases). Trimming shortened V by 5 bases and J by 9 bases, and 14 bases separated the two germline ends. Germline V gene lookup returns CDR1 MNHEY and CDR2 SMNVEV (reference sequence). CDR3 length equals 14 residues. This CDR3 reads CASSLRDILSPLHF. CDR3 coding DNA: TGTGCCAGCAGTCTCCGGGACATTCTTTCACCCCTCCACTTT.

The chain joins TRBV27 to TRBJ1-1; D may be TRBD1 (5 bases). From germline, CDR1 is MNHEY and CDR2 SMNVEV (reference sequence). Trimming took off 2 bases at V and 4 bases at J, with 11 bases between the two ends. The CDR3 covers 14 residues. Here the CDR3 reads CASSLHPGVTEAFF. Here the CDR3 DNA reads TGTGCCAGCAGTTTACATCCGGGGGTCACTGAAGCTTTCTTT.

This clonotype was seen just once. The rearrangement links TRBV7-9 to TRBJ1-3; D gene uncertain. CDR1 SEHNR and CDR2 FQNEAQ come from the germline V gene (reference sequence). Trimming shortened V by 2 bases and J by 3 bases, and 8 bases separated the two germline ends. This CDR3 is built from 14 residues. CDR3 bases: TGTGCCAGCAGCTTAACCACCATTGGAAACACCATATATTTT. Translated: CASSLTTIGNTIYF.

The chain employs TRBV20-1 and TRBJ1-2; the match to TRBD1 covers 7 bases. V was pared by 0 bases and J by 2 bases, with 0 bases of the junction left unmatched. This CDR3 is 13 amino acids long. Germline loops: CDR1 DFQATT, CDR2 SNEGSKA (reference sequence). The DNA of the CDR3 is TGCAGTGCTAGAGAACAGGGGAACTATGGCTACACCTTC. It codes for CSAREQGNYGYTF.

This chain links TRBV2 with TRBJ2-5, with 10 nucleotides matching TRBD2. The trim removed 4 bases at V and 4 bases at J, leaving 9 bases unmatched. In germline, CDR1 is SNHLY, CDR2 FYNNEI. This CDR3 contains 16 residues. For the CDR3, the DNA is TGTGCCAGCAGTGTCGGGTTAGCGGGGGGTGGAGAGACCCAGTACTTC. Protein product: CASSVGLAGGGETQYF.